Following are 19 T cell receptor beta chains from one sample sequenced in a study of shared clonotypes between healthy human individuals. Profiling relied on immunoSEQ multiplex PCR, and the TCRdb table lists in-frame clones only, not all of them. The sample holds under 550,000 clones; approximately 95% are singletons and the top ten take 0.06%. Sequencing was performed on naive CD4+ T cells sorted from blood. The sample's subset: CD45RA+ positively selected. The source is a young woman in good health.

The chain couples TRBV7-9 to TRBJ2-7; TRBD1 is a possible D gene (5 bases). Germline V lookup: CDR1 SEHNR, CDR2 FQNEAQ (reference sequence). Trimming shortened V by 1 base and J by 1 base, and 11 bases separated the two germline ends. The CDR3 loop spans 15 amino acids. CDR3 residues: CASSLGLTGSYEQYF. The CDR3, as DNA: TGTGCCAGCAGCTTAGGTCTTACAGGTTCCTACGAGCAGTACTTC.

The chain combines TRBV28 with TRBJ2-5, with TRBD1 identical over 9 bases. This CDR3 is 12 amino acids long. Germline assignment: CDR1 MDHEN and CDR2 SYDVKM. After removal of 8 bases from V and 5 bases from J, the junction contained 3 bases not matched to a gene. The CDR3 loop is CASRTGAETQYF. The CDR3 nucleotides read TGTGCCAGCCGGACAGGGGCCGAGACCCAGTACTTC.

This clone is a singleton in its sample. The chain employs TRBV18 and TRBJ1-1; D unclear. Trimming stripped 3 bases from V and 7 bases from J, with 12 bases between. The germline CDR1 and CDR2 sequences are KGHSH and LQKENI. There are 13 residues in the CDR3. Written as DNA, the CDR3 is TGTGCCAGCTCACCTATTAGGCCAGATGAAGCTTTCTTT. Protein sequence: CASSPIRPDEAFF.

The J gene is TRBJ2-3, the V gene TRBV10-3; TRBD2 is a possible D gene (5 bases). Germline assignment: CDR1 ENHRY and CDR2 SYGVKD. With 8 bases removed from V and 0 bases from J, the gap between germline ends came to 9 bases. This CDR3 has 13 residues. The CDR3, as DNA: TGTGCCATCGGGAGCGCCAGCACAGATACGCAGTATTTT. Translating it yields CAIGSASTDTQYF.

This chain uses TRBV15 with TRBJ1-2; D is undetermined. This CDR3 has 13 residues. Looked up from germline, CDR1 is LNHNV and CDR2 is YYDKDF (reference sequence). V was cut by 0 bases and J by 7 bases, with 9 bases left in between. In DNA form, the CDR3 reads TGTGCCACCAGCAGAGATTTGGGAGGTGGCTACACCTTC. Translated, it gives CATSRDLGGGYTF.

About this clone: Other DNA sequences within the sample encode an identical CDR3. The rearrangement uses TRBV5-1 and TRBJ2-2, with D unresolved. The CDR3 totals 13 residues. V was pared by 0 bases and J by 4 bases, with 4 bases between. Germline assignment: CDR1 SGHRS and CDR2 YFSETQ. CDR3 sequence (DNA): TGCGCCAGCAGCTTGGGTAGCACCGGGGAGCTGTTTTTT. It yields the protein CASSLGSTGELFF.

This chain links TRBV28 with TRBJ2-7; 7 bases line up with TRBD1. Germline CDR1 is MDHEN and CDR2 is SYDVKM. V was pared by 6 bases and J by 0 bases, with 5 bases of the junction left unmatched. This CDR3 has 14 residues. CDR3 DNA: TGTGCCAGCAGCTCCGGGACAGCCTCCTACGAGCAGTACTTC. The encoded protein is CASSSGTASYEQYF.

This sequence joins TRBV9 and TRBJ2-5; no clear D. This CDR3 contains 13 residues. Trimming shortened V by 4 bases and J by 0 bases, and 7 bases separated the two germline ends. The V gene's germline CDR1 is SGDLS and CDR2 YYNGEE. The DNA for the CDR3 is TGTGCCAGCAGCCCTCGGTACCAAGAGACCCAGTACTTC. Translated, it gives CASSPRYQETQYF.

This sequence joins TRBV29-1 and TRBJ1-4; D is unclear. This CDR3 contains 11 residues. Looked up from germline, CDR1 is SQVTM and CDR2 is ANQGSEA. V shed 7 bases and J shed 5 bases, with 8 bases lying between them. The CDR3 sequence is CSAPENEKLFF. CDR3 DNA: TGCAGCGCCCCTGAGAATGAAAAACTGTTTTTT.

V usage is TRBV5-4 and J usage is TRBJ1-2; perhaps TRBD1 as D (6 bases). V dropped 4 bases and J dropped 4 bases, with 11 bases sitting between them. Looked up from germline, CDR1 is SGHNT and CDR2 is YYREEE (reference sequence). The CDR3 is made up of 13 amino acids. This chain's CDR3 is CASSTDSLYGYTF. The CDR3 DNA is TGTGCCAGCAGCACGGACAGCCTCTATGGCTACACCTTC.

This clone was detected only once. CDR3 amino acids: CASKLWQAPDTQYF. In DNA form, the CDR3 reads TGCGCCAGCAAACTGTGGCAGGCCCCAGATACGCAGTATTTT. The chain is built from TRBV5-1 and TRBJ2-3; D uncertain. The CDR3 is 14 residues long. V lost 6 bases and J 4 bases, leaving 15 bases between the germline ends. The germline gives CDR1 SGHRS, CDR2 YFSETQ. Full variable domain (outside the CDR3, taken from reference TRBV5-1 and TRBJ2-3): KAGVTQTPRYLIKTRGQQVTLSCSPISGHRSVSWYQQTPGQGLQFLFEYFSETQRNKGNFPGRFSGRQFSNSRSEMNVSTLELGDSALYLCASKLWQAPDTQYFGPGTRLTVL.

The gene calls are TRBV7-9 and TRBJ1-1; D gene uncertain. This CDR3 comprises 13 residues. Germline lookup yields CDR1 SEHNR and CDR2 FQNEAQ (reference sequence). Deletions cut 5 bases from V and 0 bases from J, with 7 bases between. CDR3 nucleotide sequence: TGTGCCAGCAGCACCATAATGAACACTGAAGCTTTCTTT. Residues: CASSTIMNTEAFF.

The table lists this clone with a count of one. This chain links TRBV5-1 with TRBJ2-7, with D perhaps TRBD1 or TRBD2 (5 bases each). Trimming cost V 5 bases and J 4 bases, with 7 bases left between them. The length of the CDR3 is 11 residues. Germline V gene lookup returns CDR1 SGHRS and CDR2 YFSETQ. The CDR3 DNA reads TGCGCCAGCAGAGGGACGTACGAGCAGTACTTC. Protein product: CASRGTYEQYF.

The CDR3 protein is CASSPPVTSFNEQFF. CDR3 sequence (DNA): TGTGCCAGCTCACCACCCGTTACCAGTTTCAATGAGCAGTTCTTC. The J gene is TRBJ2-1, the V gene TRBV18; D remains unclear. V lost 0 bases, J lost 6 bases, and 12 bases lay in between. There are 15 residues in the CDR3. Germline lookup yields CDR1 KGHSH and CDR2 LQKENI.

The V call is TRBV4-2, the J call TRBJ2-3; 8 positions match TRBD2. Germline CDR1 LGHNA, CDR2 YNFKEQ. V trimming: 0 bases; J trimming: 3 bases; junction bases outside the gene matches: 8. CDR3 length: 17 residues. CDR3 region: CASSQDLGSGRTDTQYF. For the CDR3, the DNA is TGTGCCAGCAGCCAAGATCTTGGGAGCGGGAGAACAGATACGCAGTATTTT.

This chain uses TRBV5-1 with TRBJ2-1; 7 bases agree with TRBD2. V lost 3 bases, J lost 3 bases, and 6 bases stayed unmatched. This CDR3 spans 15 amino acids. Germline V lookup: CDR1 SGHRS, CDR2 YFSETQ. The CDR3 sequence is CASSSPSGIYNEQFF. Written as DNA, the CDR3 is TGCGCCAGCAGCTCACCCAGCGGGATCTACAATGAGCAGTTCTTC.

The V gene is TRBV30, the J gene TRBJ2-7; 10 bases agree with TRBD2. The CDR3 spans 14 residues. J gave up 4 bases and V 4 bases, and 7 bases lay outside the gene matches. Germline CDR1 GTSNPN, CDR2 SVGIG (reference sequence). The chain's CDR3 is CAWNRLAGAYEQYF. DNA of the CDR3: TGTGCCTGGAACCGACTAGCGGGTGCTTACGAGCAGTACTTC.

The V call is TRBV14, the J call TRBJ1-3; 8 bases line up with TRBD1. The CDR3 is made up of 18 amino acids. Germline loops: CDR1 SGHDN, CDR2 FVKESK. The V gene end was trimmed by 1 base and the J gene end by 7 bases; junction bases not matched to a gene: 15. The CDR3 DNA reads as TGTGCCAGCAGCCAAGGTCCCTGGAAAGGACAGGGTCCCAACACCATATATTTT. Protein sequence: CASSQGPWKGQGPNTIYF.

The rearrangement links TRBV28 to TRBJ1-5, with D perhaps matching TRBD1 (6 bases). Germline CDR1 reads MDHEN; CDR2 reads SYDVKM. V was pared by 7 bases and J by 2 bases, with 15 bases between. The CDR3 totals 15 residues. This CDR3 is CASTYRVRGNQPQHF. The DNA of the CDR3 is TGTGCCAGCACCTACAGGGTCCGGGGCAATCAGCCCCAGCATTTT.